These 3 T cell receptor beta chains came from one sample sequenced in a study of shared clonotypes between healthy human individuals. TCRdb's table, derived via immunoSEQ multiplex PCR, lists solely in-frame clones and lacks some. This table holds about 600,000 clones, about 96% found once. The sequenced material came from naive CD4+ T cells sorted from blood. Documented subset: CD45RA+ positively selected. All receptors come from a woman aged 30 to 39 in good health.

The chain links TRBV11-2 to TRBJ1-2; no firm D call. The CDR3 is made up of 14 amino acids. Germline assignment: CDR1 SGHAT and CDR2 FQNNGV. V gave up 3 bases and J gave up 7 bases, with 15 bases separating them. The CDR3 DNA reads TGTGCCAGCAGCTTCGCAGGCCCCAAAGGTGGCTACACCTTC. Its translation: CASSFAGPKGGYTF.

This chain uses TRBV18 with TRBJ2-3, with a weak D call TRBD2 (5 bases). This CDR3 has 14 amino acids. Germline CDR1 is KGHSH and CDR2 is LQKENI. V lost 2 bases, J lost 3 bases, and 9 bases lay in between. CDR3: CASSPLPGTDTQYF. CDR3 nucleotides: TGTGCCAGCTCACCATTGCCGGGGACAGATACGCAGTATTTT.

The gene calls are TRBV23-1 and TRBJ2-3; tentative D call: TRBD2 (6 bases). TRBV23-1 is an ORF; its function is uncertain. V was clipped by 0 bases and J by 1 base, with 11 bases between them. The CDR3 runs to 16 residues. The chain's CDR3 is CASSQSGGRGTDTQYF. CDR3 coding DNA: TGCGCCAGCAGTCAATCCGGGGGTAGAGGCACAGATACGCAGTATTTT.